One sample yielded the 11 T cell receptor beta chains listed below, sequenced in a study of blood T cell repertoires in COVID-19. Using immunoSEQ multiplex PCR, the repertoire was profiled, and TCRdb retains in-frame clones only, with some absent. The sample lists some 200,000 clones; roughly 90% were seen once. Sequences were obtained from peripheral blood. These receptor sequences come from a woman aged 50 to 60 with acute or convalescent COVID-19.

V gene TRBV5-1 combines with J gene TRBJ2-1; 11 positions agree with TRBD1. Germline loops: CDR1 SGHRS, CDR2 YFSETQ. The CDR3 contains 16 residues. The V and J ends lost 1 base and 6 bases, in that order; junction bases with no gene match: 6. CDR3 in amino acids: CASSLMGQGVRNEQFF. CDR3 DNA sequence: TGCGCCAGCAGCTTGATGGGACAGGGGGTTCGCAATGAGCAGTTCTTC.

The V gene is TRBV12-3 or TRBV12-4, the J gene TRBJ2-3; tentative D call: TRBD2 (5 bases). The CDR3 totals 13 residues. V was cut by 6 bases and J by 4 bases, with 11 bases left in between. DNA of the CDR3: TGTGCCAGCAGCCTTAGGAGGCCAGATACGCAGTATTTT. Its protein is CASSLRRPDTQYF.

The chain couples TRBV29-1 to TRBJ1-3; D possibly corresponds to TRBD1 (6 bases). Trimming left V 3 bases short and J 8 bases short, with 11 bases between. The germline CDR1 and CDR2 sequences are SQVTM and ANQGSEA. The CDR3 is 12 amino acids. The CDR3 region has the DNA TGCAGCGTTGAGTCAGGGGTTGACACCATATATTTT. It codes for CSVESGVDTIYF.

This clone was picked up one time. The chain joins TRBV11-2 to TRBJ2-1, with TRBD2 as a possible D gene (5 bases). V lost 5 bases, J lost 9 bases, and 11 bases lay in between. Germline loops: CDR1 SGHAT, CDR2 FQNNGV. This CDR3 comprises 12 residues. CDR3 sequence (DNA): TGTGCCAGCAGCCGGTCCGAGGGTGAGCAGTTCTTC. Protein sequence: CASSRSEGEQFF.

This chain joins TRBV24-1 and TRBJ1-2; 9 bases fit TRBD1. Germline V CDR1 and CDR2: KGHDR, SFDVKD. The CDR3 consists of 13 residues. Trimming removed 8 bases from V and 2 bases from J; junction bases left unmatched: 2. The CDR3, as DNA: TGTGCCACCAAGGGACAGGGAAACTATGGCTACACCTTC. Translating gives CATKGQGNYGYTF.

The CDR3 is CASSDLNEQFF. CDR3 bases: TGTGCCAGCAGCGATCTTAATGAGCAGTTCTTC. The chain carries TRBV9 and TRBJ2-1; no clear D gene. V lost 3 bases to trimming and J lost 7 bases, with 5 bases between them. The CDR3 contains 11 residues. Germline V gives CDR1 SGDLS, CDR2 YYNGEE.

This chain uses TRBV3-1 (or the pseudogene TRBV3-2) with TRBJ1-5, with D perhaps matching TRBD1 (6 bases). Looked up from germline, CDR1 is LGHDT and CDR2 is YNNKEL (reference sequence). Trimming took off 0 bases at V and 2 bases at J, with 11 bases between the two ends. The CDR3 has 16 residues. For the CDR3, the DNA is TGTGCCAGCAGCCAAGAGGGGGGGGGCGGCAATCAGCCCCAGCATTTT. Its translation: CASSQEGGGGNQPQHF.

J is TRBJ2-7 and V is TRBV27, with 7 positions matching TRBD1. Trimming removed 5 bases from V and 3 bases from J; junction bases left unmatched: 7. From germline, CDR1 is MNHEY and CDR2 SMNVEV (reference sequence). The CDR3 consists of 14 residues. The CDR3 protein is CASSAATGNYEQYF. CDR3 sequence (DNA): TGTGCCAGCAGTGCGGCGACAGGGAACTACGAGCAGTACTTC.

The chain links TRBV19 to TRBJ1-1, with D possibly matching TRBD1 (5 bases). The germline CDR1 and CDR2 sequences are LNHDA and SQIVND (reference sequence). Trimming removed 7 bases at V and 5 bases at J, with 14 bases between. The CDR3 extends over 13 amino acids. Written as DNA, the CDR3 is TGTGCCAGTACCTCACATGGGGGGACTGAAGCTTTCTTT. Amino acids: CASTSHGGTEAFF.

The gene calls are TRBV12-3 or TRBV12-4 and TRBJ1-2; 8 bases match TRBD1. CDR3 length: 13 residues. The ends lost 5 bases at V and 8 bases at J; junction bases unmatched: 7. The CDR3 DNA reads as TGTGCCAGCAGTGGTAGGACAGGGAGCGGCTACACCTTC. Translation gives CASSGRTGSGYTF.

The rearrangement joins TRBV12-3 or TRBV12-4 to TRBJ1-1, with D possibly TRBD1 on 5 matching bases. Trimming took off 6 bases at V and 11 bases at J, with 19 bases between the two ends. The CDR3 spans 13 residues. CDR3 sequence reads: CASSRDLFGEAFF. The CDR3 region has the DNA TGTGCCAGCAGCAGGGACTTATTTGGTGAGGCTTTCTTT.